A single sample gave rise to the 30 T cell receptor beta chains below, sequenced in a study of blood T cells in healthy people across ages. Using a J-beta primer mix together with a sample-barcoded 5' primer, a second PCR was run for roughly 7 to 11 cycles. MiXCR, applied by TCRdb to the 5' RACE reads, yields one record per CDR3 protein. The repertoire holds 920,000 or so distinct CDR3 sequences, with under 55% as singletons. Sequencing was carried out using blood. The source of these receptors is a woman aged 55-70 years in good health.

This clonotype was seen a few times. The chain couples TRBV7-2 to TRBJ2-7; D possibly corresponds to TRBD2 (6 bases). The V end was cut by 2 bases, the J end by 0 bases, with 11 bases between. CDR1 is SGHTA, CDR2 FQGNSA, per germline. The CDR3 runs to 15 residues. CDR3 in amino acids: CASSLIAGSSYEQYF. CDR3 nucleotides: TGTGCCAGCAGCTTAATTGCGGGGAGCTCCTACGAGCAGTACTTC.

This clonotype was counted between two and nine times. The chain links TRBV7-9 to TRBJ2-1, with 7 bases that match TRBD2. V was pared by 3 bases and J by 3 bases, with 5 bases of the junction left unmatched. Germline V gene data show CDR1 as SEHNR and CDR2 as FQNEAQ (reference sequence). The CDR3 spans 15 residues. CDR3 region: CASSFSGPNYNEQFF. The CDR3 DNA sequence: TGTGCCAGCAGCTTTAGCGGGCCTAACTACAATGAGCAGTTCTTC.

This clonotype was seen more than once but under ten times. This chain uses TRBV9 with TRBJ2-1; D is possibly TRBD2 (5 bases). The CDR3 has 14 residues. V was shortened by 0 bases and J by 5 bases, with 9 bases between the two germline ends. Germline assignment: CDR1 SGDLS and CDR2 YYNGEE. This chain's CDR3 is CASSVGLGDNEQFF. The CDR3 nucleotides read TGTGCCAGCAGCGTAGGGCTGGGAGACAATGAGCAGTTCTTC.

The chain has TRBV5-1 and TRBJ2-1; D uncertain. Germline CDR1 reads SGHRS; CDR2 reads YFSETQ. There are 16 residues in the CDR3. Trimming left V 4 bases short and J 4 bases short, with 18 bases between. In DNA, the CDR3 is TGCGCCAGCAGCATCAACGAGCAATGGGTTTACAATGAGCAGTTCTTC. It encodes CASSINEQWVYNEQFF.

The chain couples TRBV12-3 or TRBV12-4 to TRBJ1-1; D is unresolved. This CDR3 has 15 residues. V was shortened by 3 bases and J by 0 bases, with 11 bases between the two germline ends. The DNA of the CDR3 is TGTGCCAGCAGTTTGGGAGGCAACCTGAACACTGAAGCTTTCTTT. Protein: CASSLGGNLNTEAFF.

The table lists this clonotype with a few counts. The chain couples TRBV5-1 to TRBJ2-3, with TRBD1 identical over 7 bases. CDR3 length equals 14 residues. CDR1 and CDR2 from the germline V gene are SGHRS and YFSETQ. J lost 2 bases, V lost 4 bases, and 4 bases had no gene match. CDR3 in DNA: TGCGCCAGCAGCGTGGACAGGTTCACAGATACGCAGTATTTT. Its translation: CASSVDRFTDTQYF.

The V and J genes are TRBV4-3 and TRBJ2-7; TRBD2 is a possible D gene (6 bases). V lost 3 bases and J 4 bases, leaving 16 bases between the germline ends. This CDR3 is 15 amino acids long. CDR1 is LGHNA and CDR2 is YSLEER in the germline V gene. CDR3 in amino acids: CASSQSGRGRYEQYF. The CDR3 nucleotides read TGCGCCAGCAGCCAGAGCGGTCGGGGGAGATACGAGCAGTACTTC.

V usage is TRBV6-1 and J usage is TRBJ2-1, with TRBD2 matching 11 bases. Trimming cost V 6 bases and J 7 bases; bases outside gene matches: 8. The CDR3 loop spans 15 amino acids. From germline, CDR1 is MNHNS and CDR2 SASEGT. The CDR3 sequence is CASRLAGVTRNEQFF. The CDR3 DNA is TGTGCCAGCAGACTAGCGGGAGTGACCAGAAATGAGCAGTTCTTC.

The chain uses TRBV11-2 and TRBJ2-4, with D possibly matching TRBD2 (5 bases). Trimming removed 0 bases at V and 13 bases at J, with 13 bases between. The CDR3 is 13 amino acids. Per the germline V gene, CDR1 is SGHAT and CDR2 is FQNNGV. In DNA, the CDR3 is TGTGCCAGCAGCTTAGATCCGGGAACCCCCCAGTACTTC. This encodes CASSLDPGTPQYF.

This clonotype was counted at least ten times. This chain joins TRBV29-1 and TRBJ2-4, with D unclear. Between the trimmed V and J ends, which lost 5 bases and 7 bases, there was a span of 6 bases. Looked up from germline, CDR1 is SQVTM and CDR2 is ANQGSEA. The CDR3 runs 10 residues. Here the CDR3 reads CSVLANIQYF. The CDR3 DNA sequence: TGCAGCGTTTTGGCCAACATTCAGTACTTC.

This clonotype has just a few counts. The chain is built from TRBV28 and TRBJ2-7; perhaps D is TRBD1 or TRBD2 (5 bases each). This CDR3 is 15 amino acids long. Germline CDR1 is MDHEN and CDR2 is SYDVKM. The V gene lost 0 bases and the J gene lost 0 bases, with 9 bases spanning the gap. The CDR3 is CASSLWQGVSYEQYF. CDR3 nucleotides: TGTGCCAGCAGTTTATGGCAGGGAGTCTCCTACGAGCAGTACTTC.

The table lists this clonotype with many counts. V usage is TRBV12-3 or TRBV12-4 and J usage is TRBJ2-6; the D gene is possibly TRBD1 (6 bases). CDR3 length: 17 residues. Trimming cost V 1 base and J 0 bases, with 10 bases left between them. CDR3 residues: CASSLGGHTSGANVLTF. CDR3 bases: TGTGCCAGCAGTTTAGGGGGACATACCTCTGGGGCCAACGTCCTGACTTTC.

For this clonotype: Since a much larger clone is just one base distant, this may be a read error. The chain employs TRBV2 and TRBJ2-5, with TRBD1 as a possible D gene (5 bases). Germline V lookup: CDR1 SNHLY, CDR2 FYNNEI. The CDR3 is 12 amino acids. For the CDR3, the DNA is TGTGCCAGCAGTGGGGGCCAAGGGACCCAGTACTTC. Residues: CASSGGQGTQYF.

The chain employs TRBV6-2 or TRBV6-3 and TRBJ2-7, with 13 bases that match TRBD2. The CDR3 consists of 17 residues. Germline CDR1 MNHEY, CDR2 SVGEGT. V lost 0 bases and J lost 5; bases outside the gene matches: 7. Here the CDR3 DNA reads TGTGCCAGCAGTTACTCGCATCGGACTAGCGGGAGTCACGAGCAGTACTTC. Translation gives CASSYSHRTSGSHEQYF.

This clonotype has a handful of counts. V usage is TRBV2 and J usage is TRBJ1-1; D perhaps matches TRBD1 (6 bases). The CDR3 spans 11 residues. Germline assignment: CDR1 SNHLY and CDR2 FYNNEI. The V end was cut by 8 bases, the J end by 7 bases, with 11 bases between. CDR3 coding DNA: TGTGCCAGCGGAGAGGGGGGTGAAGCTTTCTTT. Its translation is CASGEGGEAFF.

The sample holds a few counts of this clonotype. This sequence joins TRBV12-3 or TRBV12-4 and TRBJ1-2; D uncertain. The CDR3 has 15 amino acids. V dropped 0 bases and J dropped 1 base, with 9 bases sitting between them. CDR3 bases: TGTGCCAGCAGTTTAGCCGCCAGGATTAACTATGGCTACACCTTC. The encoded protein is CASSLAARINYGYTF.

This rearrangement joins TRBV6-5 to TRBJ2-5; D remains ambiguous. Germline V gene sequence: CDR1 MNHEY, CDR2 SVGAGI. There are 13 residues in the CDR3. Trimming stripped 4 bases from V and 11 bases from J, with 17 bases between. The CDR3 here is CASSLGRFVEQYF. The CDR3 bases are TGTGCCAGCAGTTTGGGCCGGTTCGTAGAGCAGTACTTC.

This clonotype was seen only a few times. The chain combines TRBV20-1 with TRBJ2-1, with D tentatively TRBD2 (6 bases). Germline values: CDR1 DFQATT, CDR2 SNEGSKA (reference sequence). V gave up 3 bases and J gave up 8 bases, with 14 bases separating them. The CDR3 has 13 amino acids. In DNA form, the CDR3 reads TGCAGTGCTAGTCAGGGACTGAGGGATGAGCAGTTCTTC. The encoded protein is CSASQGLRDEQFF.

This clonotype was picked up a small number of times. This chain connects TRBV29-1 to TRBJ2-5, with 10 bases fitting TRBD1. V was clipped by 1 base and J by 4 bases; unmatched bases: 0. Germline V CDR1 and CDR2: SQVTM, ANQGSEA. There are 13 residues in the CDR3. The CDR3 here is CSVEGTGGETQYF. CDR3 nucleotides: TGCAGCGTTGAAGGGACAGGGGGAGAGACCCAGTACTTC.

The chain carries TRBV5-6 and TRBJ2-2; the D is unclear. The germline V gene encodes CDR1 SGHDT and CDR2 YYEEEE. Trimming removed 0 bases at V and 6 bases at J, with 9 bases between. The CDR3 is 14 residues long. The CDR3 reads CASSLELVPGELFF. CDR3 DNA sequence: TGTGCCAGCAGCTTGGAACTGGTCCCCGGGGAGCTGTTTTTT.

This clonotype turned up a few times. The chain joins TRBV3-1 to TRBJ2-1; D call uncertain. The ends were cut back, 4 bases at V and 12 bases at J, with 13 bases in the middle. The germline gives CDR1 LGHDT, CDR2 YNNKEL (reference sequence). The CDR3 extends over 12 amino acids. The CDR3 loop is CASSLESVAQFF. CDR3 sequence (DNA): TGTGCCAGCAGCCTCGAATCGGTTGCGCAGTTCTTC.

The chain carries TRBV10-3 and TRBJ1-5; D gene uncertain. The V and J ends lost 3 bases and 3 bases respectively, with 6 bases between them. The CDR3 has 13 amino acids. Germline CDR1 ENHRY, CDR2 SYGVKD. The CDR3 loop reads CAISDRTNQPQHF. The CDR3 coding sequence is TGTGCCATCAGTGACAGGACCAATCAGCCCCAGCATTTT.

A note on this clonotype: A read error may produce the germline difference seen at one junction end. The gene calls are TRBV9 and TRBJ1-2; D gene ambiguous. Looked up from germline, CDR1 is SGDLS and CDR2 is YYNGEE. This CDR3 has 18 residues. The CDR3: CASGVKGGVQYPYYGYTF. The CDR3 nucleotides read TGTGCCAGCGGCGTAAAGGGTGGGGTACAGTACCCATACTATGGCTACACCTTC.

The chain employs TRBV2 and TRBJ2-7; 8 nucleotides align to TRBD2. Germline V gene lookup returns CDR1 SNHLY and CDR2 FYNNEI. This CDR3 contains 12 residues. Unmatched junction bases numbered 9, after V lost 6 bases and J lost 11 bases. The CDR3 spells CASSFRAGEEYF. The CDR3 DNA reads TGTGCCAGCAGCTTCCGAGCGGGAGAGGAGTACTTC.

This clonotype was seen a few times. This chain links TRBV20-1 with TRBJ2-1; D might be TRBD2 (5 bases). Germline V CDR1 and CDR2: DFQATT, SNEGSKA (reference sequence). The ends were cut back, 6 bases at V and 0 bases at J, with 12 bases in the middle. This CDR3 is 14 amino acids long. CDR3 region: CSAGGPSSYNEQFF. The CDR3 DNA is TGCAGTGCGGGCGGGCCTAGCTCCTACAATGAGCAGTTCTTC.

The rearrangement uses TRBV6-6 and TRBJ2-7; TRBD1 agrees at 8 bases. J was trimmed by 0 bases and V by 5 bases; bases with no gene match: 6. Per the germline V gene, CDR1 is MNHNY and CDR2 is SVGAGI (reference sequence). The length of the CDR3 is 15 residues. The CDR3 DNA follows: TGTGCCAGCAGTCCCCGGACAGGGCTCTCCTACGAGCAGTACTTC. Translation: CASSPRTGLSYEQYF.

There are a few counts of this clonotype. The chain has TRBV20-1 and TRBJ1-2; TRBD1 matches 8 bases. The V gene end was trimmed by 0 bases and the J gene end by 5 bases; junction bases not matched to a gene: 5. This CDR3 region has 14 residues. The germline CDR1 and CDR2 sequences are DFQATT and SNEGSKA (reference sequence). The CDR3 sequence: CSARDLDRVYGYTF. The CDR3 DNA is TGCAGTGCTAGAGATCTGGACAGGGTGTATGGCTACACCTTC.

The gene calls are TRBV6-5 and TRBJ2-1; a weak D match, TRBD2 (7 bases). V was trimmed by 7 bases and J by 7 bases, leaving 20 bases between them. The CDR3 extends over 15 amino acids. Germline V gives CDR1 MNHEY, CDR2 SVGAGI. The CDR3 nucleotides are TGTGCCAGCACCATGAGGGGGGAGGGTCGGAATGAGCAGTTCTTC. Protein: CASTMRGEGRNEQFF.

This clonotype occurred many times. This chain connects TRBV4-2 to TRBJ2-5; perhaps TRBD1 as D (6 bases). Looked up from germline, CDR1 is LGHNA and CDR2 is YNFKEQ. The CDR3 consists of 17 residues. V gave up 1 base and J gave up 1 base, with 16 bases separating them. The CDR3 nucleotides read TGTGCCAGCAGCCAAGGGCGCAGACAGGACCCCCAAGAGACCCAGTACTTC. Protein product: CASSQGRRQDPQETQYF.

This rearrangement joins TRBV27 to TRBJ2-7; D could derive from TRBD1 or TRBD2 (5 bases each). This CDR3 is built from 17 residues. CDR1 is MNHEY and CDR2 is SMNVEV in the germline V gene (reference sequence). Trimming left V 2 bases short and J 2 bases short, with 19 bases between. The CDR3 DNA reads as TGTGCCAGCAGTTTAGAGGGCTCCGGGGCGAACACCTACGAGCAGTACTTC. Protein sequence: CASSLEGSGANTYEQYF.